This is a list of T cell receptor beta chains from one sample in a study of blood T cell repertoires in COVID-19. Profiled with immunoSEQ multiplex PCR; TCRdb holds only in-frame clones, not every one. The profile shows a few hundred thousand clones, roughly 90% of them singletons. The sample was peripheral blood. These receptor sequences come from a woman aged 55-70 years with COVID-19, enrolled during active disease. The CDR3 runs from the conserved cysteine through the conserved F or W.

>TRBV3-1/TRBV3-2|TRBJ2-7
CASSQDGAIMSYEQYF
>TRBV15|TRBJ1-2
CATSRNRGIEYGYTF
>TRBV4-2|TRBJ2-2
CASSQDLRGGTGELFF
>TRBV5-4|TRBJ1-2
CASSQLGTGGSGDGYTF
>TRBV5-6|TRBJ1-2
CASKPDRGRGYGYTF
>TRBV3-1/TRBV3-2|TRBJ2-5
CASSQVRQGARETQYF
>TRBV7-2|TRBJ1-5
CASSLSGANQPQHF
>TRBV4-2|TRBJ1-3
CASSQGSGNSGNTIYF
>TRBV7-8|TRBJ2-4
CASSHQGAHPYF
>TRBV29-1|TRBJ2-3
CSSRGVGTDTQYF
>TRBV18|TRBJ2-2
CASSPPVVYSGELFF
>TRBV5-5|TRBJ1-1
CASSLAKDRAGGAFF
>TRBV6-6|TRBJ2-7
CASSTPSSYEQYF
>TRBV5-1|TRBJ2-1
CASSLGGQGYDEQFF
>TRBV19|TRBJ1-1
CASSMYGQGASTEAFF
>TRBV2|TRBJ1-4
CASSEDLDRGEKLFF
>TRBV7-3|TRBJ2-2
CASSPRTGYTGELFF
>TRBV20-1|TRBJ1-1
CSALLRGHAFF
>TRBV3-1/TRBV3-2|TRBJ1-2
CASSSHRGNYGYTF
>TRBV5-1|TRBJ1-1
CASSLGQHNTEAFF
>TRBV6-5|TRBJ1-1
CASQEAKRLNTEAFF
>TRBV15|TRBJ1-3
CATSSPHRRGTGNTIYF
>TRBV7-9|TRBJ1-1
CASSFLTEAFF
>TRBV2|TRBJ1-2
CASSKRQGAGGYTF
>TRBV4-2|TRBJ1-2
CASSQEGVNYGYTF
>TRBV30|TRBJ1-2
CAWSVGQLWSYTF
>TRBV5-1|TRBJ1-5
CASSLGPLQRGMQPQHF
>TRBV11-2|TRBJ2-5
CASSQGTQETQYF
>TRBV29-1|TRBJ2-5
CSVGAGAQETQYF
>TRBV4-1|TRBJ1-4
CASSHPRTGSGEKLFF
>TRBV6-1|TRBJ1-3
CASSDWGSPGNTIYF
>TRBV7-8|TRBJ1-5
CASSFDREYQPQHF
>TRBV7-2|TRBJ1-5
CASSLGGGQPQHF
>TRBV7-3|TRBJ2-1
CASSSAGGPFEQFF
>TRBV7-9|TRBJ1-2
CASSTTTWAHGYTF
>TRBV2|TRBJ1-6
CASRDRGNYSARYNSPLHF
>TRBV7-9|TRBJ1-1
CASLGQGAIKYTEAFF
>TRBV7-2|TRBJ1-5
CASSLAQGSNQPQHF
>TRBV29-1|TRBJ1-4
CSVEGRGETNEKLFF
>TRBV14|TRBJ1-2
CASSQEDRGATRTF
>TRBV9|TRBJ1-6
CASSVSSYNSPLHF